This T cell receptor beta chain emerged from a study of technical replicates of blood from several donors. Assay used: immunoSEQ multiplex PCR; TCRdb lists only in-frame clones, some missing. This sample has approximately 95,000 clones, with about 95% found just once. The CDR3 contains 13 residues. Germline V gene lookup returns CDR1 MDHEN and CDR2 SYDVKM. V lost 3 bases to trimming and J lost 10 bases, with 13 bases between them. The J gene is TRBJ2-1, the V gene TRBV28, with a possible D match to TRBD2 (5 bases). The sample comprised T cells isolated from PBMCs. The sequence came from a human donor in good health. The CDR3 coding sequence is TGTGCCAGCAGTTTTAGTACGGGATTCGAGCAGTTCTTC. This translates into CASSFSTGFEQFF. Looking up the rest from reference TRBV28 and TRBJ2-1 gives the full variable domain: DVKVTQSSRYLVKRTGEKVFLECVQDMDHENMFWYRQDPGLGLRLIYFSYDVKMKEKGDIPEGYSVSREKKERFSLILESASTNQTSMYLCASSFSTGFEQFFGPGTRLTVL.